This is a list of T cell receptor beta chains from one sample in a study of shared clonotypes between healthy human individuals. TCRdb keeps only in-frame clones here, not all; method: immunoSEQ multiplex PCR. The data hold approximately 740,000 clones, with about 92% observed a single time. Sequencing was carried out using naive CD8+ T cells sorted from blood. These receptors were obtained from a man under 40 in good health. Both conserved end residues are part of each CDR3. D genes are given only for firm matches. Only part of the rows carry a size: once, few, many, or a class if the clone is expanded.

CASSETKARNTEAFF	TGTGCCAGCAGTGAAACCAAGGCGCGGAACACTGAAGCTTTCTTT	NA	TRBV25-1	NA	TRBJ1-1
CASSLLAAEINQETQYF	TGTGCCAGCAGCCTCCTAGCAGCGGAGATAAACCAAGAGACCCAGTACTTC	NA	TRBV7-6	NA	TRBJ2-5
CASSFRSADFF	TGTGCCAGCAGTTTCAGATCGGCGGACTTCTTC	once	TRBV28	NA	TRBJ2-1
CASSRPGGRTYNEQFF	TGCGCCAGCAGCCGCCCCGGCGGGAGGACCTACAATGAGCAGTTCTTC	NA	TRBV4-1	TRBD2	TRBJ2-1
CASSLGAYEQYF	TGTGCCAGCAGCCTTGGGGCCTACGAGCAGTACTTC	NA	TRBV11-2	NA	TRBJ2-7
CASSLVGGTSVFYEQYF	TGTGCCAGCAGCTTAGTGGGAGGGACTAGCGTATTCTACGAGCAGTACTTC	NA	TRBV7-9	TRBD2	TRBJ2-7
CASRGGIYVKQYF	TGTGCCAGCAGAGGGGGGATATACGTGAAGCAGTACTTC	NA	TRBV27	NA	TRBJ2-7
CASSFGTAYEQYF	TGTGCCAGCAGTTTTGGTACAGCCTACGAGCAGTACTTC	NA	TRBV27	NA	TRBJ2-7
CASSLGPGRKEETQYF	TGTGCCAGCAGCTTAGGCCCCGGCCGTAAGGAAGAGACCCAGTACTTC	once	TRBV7-9	NA	TRBJ2-5
CASSLAWTGDTEAFF	TGTGCCAGCAGCTTAGCGTGGACAGGGGACACTGAAGCTTTCTTT	NA	TRBV7-6	TRBD1	TRBJ1-1
CASSWERTSGYYNEQFF	TGTGCCAGCAGCTGGGAACGGACTAGCGGGTACTACAATGAGCAGTTCTTC	NA	TRBV5-4	TRBD2	TRBJ2-1
CASSAGQGDSYEQYF	TGTGCCAGCAGCGCCGGACAGGGGGACTCCTACGAGCAGTACTTC	NA	TRBV7-2	TRBD1	TRBJ2-7
CASSIFLGFEQYF	TGTGCCAGTAGTATTTTCTTGGGATTCGAGCAGTACTTC	NA	TRBV19	NA	TRBJ2-7
CASSQDKGGAEAFF	TGCGCCAGCAGCCAAGATAAGGGGGGGGCTGAAGCTTTCTTT	NA	TRBV4-3	NA	TRBJ1-1
CASSLGQKYEQYF	TGTGCCAGCAGCTTAGGCCAGAAATACGAGCAGTACTTC	NA	TRBV11-2	NA	TRBJ2-7
CAISEGGMNTEAFF	TGTGCCATCAGCGAGGGGGGCATGAACACTGAAGCTTTCTTT	NA	TRBV10-3	NA	TRBJ1-1
CASSRTRGYEKLFF	TGTGCCAGCTCTAGGACAAGGGGGTATGAAAAACTGTTTTTT	NA	TRBV27	NA	TRBJ1-4
CASSSSAPYEQYF	TGTGCCAGCAGCTCCTCGGCTCCCTACGAGCAGTACTTC	NA	TRBV6-5	NA	TRBJ2-7
CASSSPGQGRADTQYF	TGTGCCAGCAGTTCCCCGGGACAGGGGAGAGCAGATACGCAGTATTTT	NA	TRBV2	TRBD1	TRBJ2-3
CASSLGLAGVSSYNEQFF	TGTGCCAGCAGCCTCGGACTAGCGGGTGTTAGCTCCTACAATGAGCAGTTCTTC	once	TRBV11-2	TRBD2	TRBJ2-1
CASSSIRYDSNQPQHF	TGTGCCAGCAGTTCCATAAGGTACGACTCCAATCAGCCCCAGCATTTT	few	TRBV6-5	NA	TRBJ1-5
CASSLGQGGYEQYF	TGTGCCAGCAGCCTCGGACAGGGAGGGTACGAGCAGTACTTC	few	TRBV7-6	NA	TRBJ2-7
CASSLGQAGQGFEQFF	TGTGCCAGCAGTTTAGGGCAAGCCGGACAGGGGTTTGAGCAGTTCTTC	NA	TRBV28	TRBD1	TRBJ2-1
CASSDRTGGIVTQYF	TGTGCCAGCAGCGATCGGACAGGGGGCATCGTTACGCAGTATTTT	NA	TRBV7-8	TRBD1	TRBJ2-3
CASSEGGGFTYEQYF	TGTGCCAGCAGTGAGGGGGGGGGCTTCACCTACGAGCAGTACTTC	NA	TRBV6-1	NA	TRBJ2-7
CASSFVGLMNTEAFF	TGTGCCAGCAGTTTTGTCGGGTTGATGAACACTGAAGCTTTCTTT	NA	TRBV27	NA	TRBJ1-1
CASSKVRQSSYNEQFF	TGTGCCAGCAGCAAAGTGCGCCAGAGCTCCTACAATGAGCAGTTCTTC	NA	TRBV21-1	NA	TRBJ2-1
CVCGTSGNTIYF	TGTGTCTGCGGGACATCTGGAAACACCATATATTTT	NA	TRBV28	NA	TRBJ1-3
CSGTGTGSYEQYF	TGCAGCGGGACCGGGACAGGGTCCTACGAGCAGTACTTC	NA	TRBV29-1	TRBD1	TRBJ2-7
CASSGRGSGELFF	TGTGCCAGCAGTGGACGGGGTTCCGGGGAGCTGTTTTTT	once	TRBV2	NA	TRBJ2-2
CASSEGQGPSYEQYF	TGTGCCAGCAGTGAAGGGCAGGGCCCCTCCTACGAGCAGTACTTC	NA	TRBV2	NA	TRBJ2-7
CASSYTTGITNYGYTF	TGTGCCAGCAGTTACACGACAGGCATAACTAACTATGGCTACACCTTC	NA	TRBV13	NA	TRBJ1-2